This TCR beta chain was identified during a study of shared clonotypes between healthy human individuals. Clones were read by immunoSEQ multiplex PCR, and TCRdb kept only the in-frame ones, dropping some. The top ten clones hold 0.3% of a sample with some 580,000 clones, 98% of them seen once. The V gene end was trimmed by 3 bases and the J gene end by 5 bases; junction bases not matched to a gene: 10. The CDR3 runs 15 residues. From germline, CDR1 is SGHTA and CDR2 FQGNSA. CD8 cells classed as naive were CD45RO-negative and positively selected for CCR7, excluding terminally differentiated effector memory CD45RA+ cells.

The sequenced material came from naive CD8+ T cells sorted from blood. The receptor's source is a man aged 25 to 45 in good health. The rearrangement uses TRBV7-2 and TRBJ2-7; 7 bases line up with TRBD1. CDR3 sequence: CASSLWDRPYNEQYF. In nucleotides, the CDR3 is TGTGCCAGCAGCTTGTGGGACAGACCTTATAACGAGCAGTACTTC.